The T cell receptor (beta chain) under discussion was sequenced for a study of cytotoxic CD8 clonotypes in ibrutinib-treated CLL (dated by TCRdb to about 2021). About the investigation overall: The cohort was composed of 11 relapsed/refractory and roughly 15 treatment-naive patients; IGHV unmutated status was identified in 17 to 18 patients. Longitudinal samples were obtainable from 26 of the 86 participants in the trial. Every sample from remission and from progressive disease was obtained while the patients were still on ibrutinib. On average, each sample had hundreds of thousands of productive templates and approximately 89,000 productive rearrangements. Partial responses were observed in around 25 patients and complete responses in 2; after a median follow-up of around 64 months, remission was maintained in 14 patients and progression was observed in about twelve. Cryopreserved peripheral blood mononuclear cells were collected at three points: before therapy, at response, and at either sustained remission or disease progression. Response samples were obtained after a median of approximately twelve months of treatment, with a range of roughly 6 to 40 months. On the study overall, not on this receptor specifically: Public clonotypes were rare and either shrank or stayed stable during treatment, and the rise in clonality at ibrutinib response reflected expansion of private clonotypes. Baseline clonality was found to be higher than that of age-matched healthy donors and was strongly correlated with circulating CD8+ T-cell counts. Sampling times were not matched between patients in sustained remission and patients whose disease was progressing, and lymph node repertoires were not examined. Clonality increased at ibrutinib response, stayed stable in sustained remission, and fell back toward baseline at progression.

Worth noting for this clone: Which antigen it targets is not known. Base qualities were left out, and no much larger clone turns up one base away.

Each clonotype received, on average, approximately 9.9x coverage in deep resolution sequencing performed on a MiSeq, where the target depth lay between 1 in 1 million and 1 in 200,000 T cells. TCR beta libraries were generated with the immunoSEQ hsTCRB Kit. The original pipeline was this. Data were analyzed with ImmunoSEQ Data Assistant and ImmunoSEQ Analyzer, with V, D and J genes assigned per IMGT definitions. Clonality was computed as one minus normalized Shannon entropy of productive rearrangement frequencies, ranging from 0 to 1. Only overrepresented clonotypes making up at least 0.05% of the repertoire of each patient were included in the public clonotype analysis. About a dozen age-matched healthy donor repertoires from immuneACCESS served as clonality controls. TCRdb provides this immuneACCESS table in a form limited to in-frame rearrangements. Some clones are lacking; in checked studies, under half of them reflect an unresolved V gene, and why the rest are absent is not known. The V and J calls and clone size are taken from that table; D and trimming were inferred from the DNA. This sample holds 250,000 to 350,000 clones; 76% were observed only once. The ten largest clones take up 5.6% of the sample.

From cysteine to phenylalanine, the CDR3 is 16 amino acids long. The kept DNA is CDR3 alone, 48 bases in frame from the first base. At the junction V is shortened by 4 bases and J by 4 bases; bases outside the gene matches: 3. In the germline V gene, CDR1 corresponds to SGHTA and CDR2 to FQGTGA. This specimen's time point label, interpreted: progressive disease on ibrutinib. For TCR beta library preparation, roughly 2 micrograms of genomic DNA were isolated from cryopreserved PBMCs. Longitudinal blood samples from CLL patients on ibrutinib monotherapy were analyzed using high-throughput TCR beta sequencing. Patients were enrolled in a phase 2 open-label single-center ibrutinib monotherapy trial.

The chain is made from TRBV7-3 and TRBJ2-1; 14 of the junction bases match TRBD2. Sequences were derived from PBMCs, sampled at disease progression, from a patient treated with ibrutinib. This clonotype was obtained from a human donor with chronic lymphocytic leukemia. The CDR3 protein sequence reads: CASSWTSGGSYNEQFF. Here is the DNA: TGTGCCAGCAGCTGGACTAGCGGGGGGAGTTACAATGAGCAGTTCTTC.